This T cell receptor beta chain is drawn from a study of T cells in localized non-small cell lung cancer. The CDR3 totals 17 residues. The repertoire was sequenced with immunoSEQ multiplex PCR; TCRdb's copy has only in-frame clones and lacks some. The sample lists roughly 16,000 clones, around 85% occurring once. The TCR sequence derives from a woman aged 35 to 69 with stage I lung adenocarcinoma. Sequencing used peripheral blood, obtained before any cancer treatment. The chain joins TRBV12-1 to TRBJ1-2; TRBD1, the D gene given by the table, was not confirmed from the DNA. TRBV12-1 is termed a pseudogene. The CDR3 DNA follows: TGTGCCAGCCTCGGAAGGACAGGAGCCCTATCTAACTATGGCTACACCTTC. It translates to CASLGRTGALSNYGYTF.